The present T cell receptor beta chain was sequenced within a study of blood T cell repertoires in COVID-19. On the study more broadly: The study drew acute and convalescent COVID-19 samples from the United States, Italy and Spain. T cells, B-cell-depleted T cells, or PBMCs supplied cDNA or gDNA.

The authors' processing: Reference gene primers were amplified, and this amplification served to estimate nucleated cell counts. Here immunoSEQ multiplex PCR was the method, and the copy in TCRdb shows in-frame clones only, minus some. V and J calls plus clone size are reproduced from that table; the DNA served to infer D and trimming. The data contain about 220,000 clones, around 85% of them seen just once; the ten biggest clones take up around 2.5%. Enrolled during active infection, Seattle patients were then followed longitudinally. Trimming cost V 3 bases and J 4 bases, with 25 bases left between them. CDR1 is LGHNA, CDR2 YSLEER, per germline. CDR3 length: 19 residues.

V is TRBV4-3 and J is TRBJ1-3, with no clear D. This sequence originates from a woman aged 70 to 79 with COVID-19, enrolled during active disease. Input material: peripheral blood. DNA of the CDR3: TGCGCCAGCAGCCATGAACCCTTCGGCCGGTCCGGGAGGGGAAACACCATATATTTT. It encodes CASSHEPFGRSGRGNTIYF.